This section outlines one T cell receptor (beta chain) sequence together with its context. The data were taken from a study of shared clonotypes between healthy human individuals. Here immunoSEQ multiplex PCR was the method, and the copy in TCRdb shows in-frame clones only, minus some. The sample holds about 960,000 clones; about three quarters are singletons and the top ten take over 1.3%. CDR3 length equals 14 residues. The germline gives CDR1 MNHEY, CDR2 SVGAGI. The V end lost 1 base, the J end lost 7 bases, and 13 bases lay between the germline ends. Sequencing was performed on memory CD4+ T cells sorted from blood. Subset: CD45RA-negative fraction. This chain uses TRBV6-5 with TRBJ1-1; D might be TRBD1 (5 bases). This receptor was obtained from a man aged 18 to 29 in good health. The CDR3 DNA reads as TGTGCCAGCAGTTACTTCGGTGGGACCTTTGAAGCTTTCTTT. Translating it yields CASSYFGGTFEAFF.